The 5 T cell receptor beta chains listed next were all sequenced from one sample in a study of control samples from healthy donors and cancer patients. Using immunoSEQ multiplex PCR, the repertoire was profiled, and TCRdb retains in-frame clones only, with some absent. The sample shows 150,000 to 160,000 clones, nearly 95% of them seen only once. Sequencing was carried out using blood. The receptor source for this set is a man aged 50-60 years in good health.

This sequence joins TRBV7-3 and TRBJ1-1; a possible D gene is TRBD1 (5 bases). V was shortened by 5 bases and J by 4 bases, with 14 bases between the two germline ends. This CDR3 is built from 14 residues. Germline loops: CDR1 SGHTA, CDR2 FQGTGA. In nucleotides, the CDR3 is TGTGCCAGCAGCCTTGAGGGGTTCGGCACTGAAGCTTTCTTT. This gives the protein CASSLEGFGTEAFF.

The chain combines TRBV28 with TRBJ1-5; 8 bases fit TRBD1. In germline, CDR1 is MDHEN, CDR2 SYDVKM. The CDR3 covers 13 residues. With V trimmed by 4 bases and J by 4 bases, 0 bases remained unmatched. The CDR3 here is CASSYRGNQPQHF. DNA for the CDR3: TGTGCCAGCAGTTACAGGGGGAATCAGCCCCAGCATTTT.

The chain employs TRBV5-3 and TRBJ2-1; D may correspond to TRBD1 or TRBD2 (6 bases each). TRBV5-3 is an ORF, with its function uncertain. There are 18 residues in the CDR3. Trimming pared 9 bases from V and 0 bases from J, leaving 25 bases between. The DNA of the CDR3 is TGTGCCATTGGAGGGGGGTTACGAACCAAGCCCTCCTACAATGAGCAGTTCTTC. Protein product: CAIGGGLRTKPSYNEQFF.

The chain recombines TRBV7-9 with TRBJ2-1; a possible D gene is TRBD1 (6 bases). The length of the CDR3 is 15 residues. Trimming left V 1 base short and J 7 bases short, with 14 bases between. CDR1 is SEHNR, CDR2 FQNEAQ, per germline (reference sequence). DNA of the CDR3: TGTGCCAGCAGCTTAGTACTTCGGGACAAGAATGAGCAGTTCTTC. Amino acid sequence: CASSLVLRDKNEQFF.

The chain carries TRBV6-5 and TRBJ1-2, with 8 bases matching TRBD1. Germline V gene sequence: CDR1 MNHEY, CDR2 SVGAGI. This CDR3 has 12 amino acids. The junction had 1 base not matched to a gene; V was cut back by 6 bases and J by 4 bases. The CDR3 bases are TGTGCCAGCAGGGACAGGGCCTATGGCTACACCTTC. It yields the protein CASRDRAYGYTF.